Each of the 14 T cell receptor beta chains below was sequenced from the same sample in a study of shared clonotypes between healthy human individuals. Sequencing used immunoSEQ multiplex PCR; TCRdb keeps in-frame clones, though not all of them. The profile covers about 520,000 clones, with around 73% appearing a single time and about 11% taken by the ten largest. The material sequenced was PBMCs. These receptors were obtained from a woman aged 40-49 years in good health. Some clones in this sample may be carry-over from other donors' samples.

The J gene is TRBJ1-5, the V gene TRBV6-1; no firm D call. The CDR3 contains 13 residues. V lost 6 bases to trimming and J lost 7 bases, with 13 bases between them. CDR1 is MNHNS and CDR2 is SASEGT in the germline V gene. Written as DNA, the CDR3 is TGTGCCAGCAGCCCCGTACGATGGCAGCCCCAGCATTTT. Protein: CASSPVRWQPQHF.

This clone was counted between two and nine times. Other DNA sequences in the same sample also yield this CDR3. V and J are TRBV5-5 and TRBJ1-1; no firm D call. The ends were cut back, 2 bases at V and 1 base at J, with 6 bases in the middle. Germline values: CDR1 SGHKS, CDR2 YYEKEE (reference sequence). The CDR3 contains 13 residues. The CDR3 bases are TGTGCCAGCAGCTTCGGAGCGAACACTGAAGCTTTCTTT. Translation gives CASSFGANTEAFF.

This rearrangement joins TRBV7-6 to TRBJ2-5, with D possibly matching TRBD1 (6 bases). There are 16 residues in the CDR3. Germline lookup yields CDR1 SGHVS and CDR2 FNYEAQ. V dropped 5 bases and J dropped 2 bases, with 18 bases sitting between them. CDR3 DNA: TGTGCCAGCAGCCGCTCCGGGACACTGGGGCAAGAGACCCAGTACTTC. This encodes CASSRSGTLGQETQYF. Complete variable domain (other parts from reference TRBV7-6 and TRBJ2-5): GAGVSQSPRYKVTKRGQDVALRCDPISGHVSLYWYRQALGQGPEFLTYFNYEAQQDKSGLPNDRFSAERPEGSISTLTIQRTEQRDSAMYRCASSRSGTLGQETQYFGPGTRLLVL.

This rearrangement joins TRBV19 to TRBJ2-5, with 7 nucleotides matching TRBD1. The trim removed 10 bases at V and 1 base at J, leaving 9 bases unmatched. The CDR3 length is 14 residues. Germline lookup yields CDR1 LNHDA and CDR2 SQIVND (reference sequence). The CDR3: CATRPPGGQETQYF. The CDR3 bases are TGTGCCACCCGTCCCCCAGGGGGCCAAGAGACCCAGTACTTC.

The chain employs TRBV5-1 and TRBJ2-2; 9 bases line up with TRBD1. V gave up 4 bases and J gave up 10 bases; unmatched junction bases: 11. CDR3 size: 15 residues. Germline V CDR1 and CDR2: SGHRS, YFSETQ. CDR3 amino acids: CASSPRMDRGEELFF. CDR3 DNA sequence: TGCGCCAGCAGCCCACGGATGGACAGGGGCGAGGAGCTGTTTTTT.

The CDR3 loop reads CASSLSGADSYEQYF. CDR3 DNA: TGTGCCAGCAGCTTATCAGGGGCGGACTCCTACGAGCAGTACTTC. V gene TRBV11-1 combines with J gene TRBJ2-7, with D possibly TRBD1 on 6 matching bases. The germline V gene encodes CDR1 SGHAT and CDR2 FQDESV (reference sequence). CDR3 length equals 15 residues. Trimming cost V 2 bases and J 0 bases, with 11 bases left between them.

The chain links TRBV5-1 to TRBJ2-1; TRBD2 matches at 10 bases. The trim removed 0 bases at V and 7 bases at J, leaving 4 bases unmatched. Per the germline V gene, CDR1 is SGHRS and CDR2 is YFSETQ. This CDR3 region has 15 residues. The DNA of the CDR3 is TGCGCCAGCAGCTTGGGAGCGGGAGGGCGGAATGAGCAGTTCTTC. Translation: CASSLGAGGRNEQFF.

On this clone itself: The junction departs from the called germline gene at one end, perhaps through a read error. The rearrangement uses TRBV18 and TRBJ1-1; TRBD1 might be the D (6 bases). CDR1 is KGHSH, CDR2 LQKENI, per germline. CDR3 size: 15 residues. CDR3: CASSQLQGGDTEAFF. The DNA of the CDR3 is TGCGCCAGCTCACAATTACAGGGTGGGGACACTGAAGCTTTCTTT.

This clone appeared once. The chain recombines TRBV6-6 with TRBJ1-5; D is undetermined. Trimming removed 3 bases at V and 3 bases at J, with 3 bases between. The CDR3 consists of 12 residues. Germline CDR1 reads MNHNY; CDR2 reads SVGAGI (reference sequence). CDR3 sequence: CASSYANQPQHF. The CDR3 coding sequence is TGTGCCAGCAGTTATGCCAATCAGCCCCAGCATTTT.

In DNA, the CDR3 is TGCGCCAGCAGCTTGGTCCTAGCGGGAGGCGGGGCAGATACGCAGTATTTT. The encoded protein is CASSLVLAGGGADTQYF. The chain carries TRBV5-1 and TRBJ2-3; 11 bases map to TRBD2. The germline CDR1 and CDR2 sequences are SGHRS and YFSETQ. The ends lost 0 bases at V and 4 bases at J; junction bases unmatched: 7. CDR3 length equals 17 residues.

This clone was detected only a few times. Additional DNA sequences in this sample encode the identical CDR3. The J gene is TRBJ2-3, the V gene TRBV11-2; D may be TRBD1 or TRBD2 (5 bases each). Germline assignment: CDR1 SGHAT and CDR2 FQNNGV. Trimming took off 3 bases at V and 9 bases at J, with 7 bases between the two ends. The CDR3 has 11 amino acids. The CDR3 is CASSFGDTQYF. The CDR3 nucleotides read TGTGCCAGCAGCTTTGGGGACACGCAGTATTTT.

The genes are TRBV29-1 and TRBJ1-1; D uncertain. Germline values: CDR1 SQVTM, CDR2 ANQGSEA. Trimming removed 7 bases at V and 6 bases at J, with 12 bases between. The length of the CDR3 is 11 residues. The CDR3 sequence is CSAPHRSEAFF. The DNA for the CDR3 is TGCAGCGCCCCGCACAGATCTGAAGCTTTCTTT.

The rearrangement joins TRBV10-2 to TRBJ2-7, with D maybe TRBD1 (6 bases). The ends were cut back, 8 bases at V and 1 base at J, with 15 bases in the middle. The CDR3 runs 14 residues. Germline V gene sequence: CDR1 WSHSY, CDR2 SAAADI. DNA of the CDR3: TGCGCCAGCCGGGACACTGTTTTGTCCTACGAGCAGTACTTC. Protein product: CASRDTVLSYEQYF.

The chain uses TRBV14 and TRBJ2-7, with D maybe TRBD2 (5 bases). This CDR3 comprises 16 residues. CDR1 and CDR2 from the germline V gene are SGHDN and FVKESK. V was cut by 2 bases and J by 0 bases, with 14 bases left in between. CDR3 DNA sequence: TGTGCCAGCAGCCAATACAGCGGAACTCGCTCCTACGAGCAGTACTTC. This codes for CASSQYSGTRSYEQYF.